This passage covers 27 T cell receptor beta chains from one sample sequenced in a study of blood T cell repertoires in COVID-19 (dated by TCRdb to 2018 to 2020). The library was obtained by the immunoSEQ multiplex PCR assay. TCRdb retrieved this table from immuneACCESS and kept in-frame rearrangements only. Not all clones are present; in checked studies, unresolved V genes account for under half, and no reason is known for the remainder. The sample has almost 300,000 clones on record, about 87% of them singletons. The top ten clones comprise over 1% of the sample. What was sequenced was peripheral blood. These TCRs come from a man aged 65 to 85 with acute or convalescent COVID-19.

The gene calls are TRBV2 and TRBJ2-2, with 13 nucleotides matching TRBD2. Germline values: CDR1 SNHLY, CDR2 FYNNEI. The CDR3 is 19 residues long. V dropped 6 bases and J dropped 0; count of bases not matched to a gene: 10. The CDR3 DNA is TGTGCCAGCAGCCCCAGACTAGCGGGAGGACGTACGAACACCGGGGAGCTGTTTTTT. Translated, it gives CASSPRLAGGRTNTGELFF.

This chain connects TRBV20-1 to TRBJ2-7; 10 nucleotides agree with TRBD2. V lost 3 bases, J lost 2 bases, and 4 bases stayed unmatched. This CDR3 is 14 amino acids long. In germline, CDR1 is DFQATT, CDR2 SNEGSKA (reference sequence). For the CDR3, the DNA is TGCAGTGCTAGTTGGCTAGCGGGAGCCTACGAGCAGTACTTC. This gives the protein CSASWLAGAYEQYF.

V gene TRBV7-6 combines with J gene TRBJ2-3; 12 bases are shared with TRBD2. Germline CDR1 SGHVS, CDR2 FNYEAQ. The length of the CDR3 is 17 residues. Trimming at V came to 5 bases and at J to 1 base, leaving 7 bases not matched to a gene. The CDR3 sequence: CASSAGLAGLGTDTQYF. CDR3 DNA sequence: TGTGCCAGCAGCGCTGGACTAGCGGGATTGGGCACAGATACGCAGTATTTT.

This chain connects TRBV7-9 to TRBJ2-7; D is unclear. V dropped 8 bases and J dropped 4 bases, with 12 bases sitting between them. CDR3 length equals 12 residues. The germline V gene encodes CDR1 SEHNR and CDR2 FQNEAQ (reference sequence). The CDR3 is CASETISYEQYF. CDR3 DNA sequence: TGTGCCAGCGAGACAATTTCTTACGAGCAGTACTTC.

A single count supports this clone. The chain links TRBV7-9 to TRBJ2-2; weak D call: TRBD1 (6 bases). V lost 5 bases and J lost 2, with 18 bases in between. The CDR3 extends over 17 amino acids. In germline, CDR1 is SEHNR, CDR2 FQNEAQ (reference sequence). CDR3 coding DNA: TGTGCCAGCAGCCAGATCCTTGGACAGAGAAACACCGGGGAGCTGTTTTTT. Its translation: CASSQILGQRNTGELFF.

Here the CDR3 DNA reads TGTGCCAGCAGTTACTTTGGGCCCCAGCATTTT. Translating gives CASSYFGPQHF. V usage is TRBV2 and J usage is TRBJ1-5; D is undetermined. The ends were cut back, 5 bases at V and 9 bases at J, with 8 bases in the middle. Germline loops: CDR1 SNHLY, CDR2 FYNNEI. CDR3 size: 11 residues.

The chain couples TRBV6-5 to TRBJ1-2; D ambiguous. V was trimmed by 0 bases and J by 0 bases, leaving 8 bases between them. Germline V lookup: CDR1 MNHEY, CDR2 SVGAGI. This CDR3 comprises 15 residues. The CDR3 spells CASSYSGSANYGYTF. DNA for the CDR3: TGTGCCAGCAGTTACTCTGGTAGTGCTAACTATGGCTACACCTTC.

The rearrangement uses TRBV29-1 and TRBJ1-3; a possible D gene is TRBD1 (6 bases). Germline loops: CDR1 SQVTM, CDR2 ANQGSEA. V was cut by 4 bases and J by 4 bases, with 11 bases left in between. The CDR3 loop spans 13 amino acids. CDR3 coding DNA: TGCAGCGTTGGGGGGACACTAGGAAACACCATATATTTT. Protein sequence: CSVGGTLGNTIYF.

This chain uses TRBV28 with TRBJ1-2; TRBD1 is a possible D gene (6 bases). The CDR3 loop spans 15 amino acids. V lost 2 bases to trimming and J lost 1 base, with 11 bases between them. Germline V lookup: CDR1 MDHEN, CDR2 SYDVKM. The CDR3: CASSLGTGRNYGYTF. The CDR3 DNA is TGTGCCAGCAGTTTAGGAACAGGGCGTAACTATGGCTACACCTTC.

The V call is TRBV2, the J call TRBJ1-5; D ambiguous. CDR3 length equals 13 residues. The germline V gene has CDR1 SNHLY and CDR2 FYNNEI. Between the trimmed V and J ends, which lost 9 bases and 5 bases, there was a span of 14 bases. CDR3 amino acids: CASLLREDQPQHF. CDR3 nucleotide sequence: TGTGCCAGTTTACTGCGGGAGGATCAGCCCCAGCATTTT.

The V call is TRBV28, the J call TRBJ1-4; D remains ambiguous. The germline gives CDR1 MDHEN, CDR2 SYDVKM. V was pared by 8 bases and J by 11 bases, with 18 bases between. The CDR3 extends over 13 amino acids. CDR3 DNA: TGTGCCAGCGCCTTGGAAATAAAGAGGAAACTGTTTTTT. Encoded protein: CASALEIKRKLFF.

This clone was observed once. The gene calls are TRBV10-1 and TRBJ2-3; no definite D call. Trimming stripped 5 bases from V and 1 base from J, with 10 bases between. CDR1 and CDR2 (germline): WNHNN, SYGVQD (reference sequence). This CDR3 contains 14 residues. The CDR3 spells CASSRRLGTDTQYF. For the CDR3, the DNA is TGCGCCAGCAGTAGGAGACTTGGCACAGATACGCAGTATTTT.

This clone was counted only a few times. V and J are TRBV28 and TRBJ1-2, with 8 bases that match TRBD1. The CDR3 totals 15 residues. Germline V gene sequence: CDR1 MDHEN, CDR2 SYDVKM. The V and J ends lost 4 bases and 1 base, in that order; junction bases with no gene match: 5. The CDR3 nucleotides read TGTGCCAGCAGTTCTACAGGGGGAGGTAACTATGGCTACACCTTC. Its protein product is CASSSTGGGNYGYTF.

This sequence joins TRBV3-1 (or the pseudogene TRBV3-2) and TRBJ2-3; 8 positions match TRBD2. The CDR3 has 15 residues. The germline CDR1 and CDR2 sequences are LGHDT and YNNKEL (reference sequence). The J segment lost 2 bases and the V segment lost 4 bases, leaving 5 bases of the junction unmatched. The CDR3 nucleotides are TGTGCCAGCAGCCTTTCTAGCGGGTCCACAGATACGCAGTATTTT. As protein: CASSLSSGSTDTQYF.

With respect to this clone: The sample has other DNA sequences that encode this CDR3 too. In DNA form, the CDR3 reads TGTGCCAGCAGTTTAGGAGGCACAGATACGCAGTATTTT. It yields the protein CASSLGGTDTQYF. This rearrangement joins TRBV28 to TRBJ2-3; D unclear. The CDR3 totals 13 residues. Germline V CDR1 and CDR2: MDHEN, SYDVKM. Trimming left V 2 bases short and J 1 base short, with 4 bases between.

A few counts support this clone. The chain couples TRBV19 to TRBJ1-1, with TRBD1 matching 12 bases. V shed 2 bases and J 5 bases; nucleotides not matched to a gene: 12. Germline-derived CDR1 and CDR2 are LNHDA and SQIVND (reference sequence). This CDR3 contains 18 residues. As DNA, the CDR3 is TGTGCCAGTAGTATAATTATCAGGGGACAGGGGGCTCGAACTGAAGCTTTCTTT. Protein sequence: CASSIIIRGQGARTEAFF.

This clone was detected only once. The chain joins TRBV28 to TRBJ2-1; TRBD2 might be the D (5 bases). Trimming took 8 bases from V and 1 from J, leaving 12 bases between them. The CDR3 is 14 amino acids. Germline V gene lookup returns CDR1 MDHEN and CDR2 SYDVKM. The CDR3 coding sequence is TGTGCCAGCTCCCGAAGCGGATCCTACAATGAGCAGTTCTTC. It encodes CASSRSGSYNEQFF.

The CDR3 is CASSQAKDSPYSNQPQHF. CDR3 nucleotides: TGTGCCAGCAGCCAAGCTAAAGACAGTCCTTATAGCAATCAGCCCCAGCATTTT. This sequence joins TRBV3-1 (or the pseudogene TRBV3-2) and TRBJ1-5; possible D gene TRBD1, 5 bases. Trimming cost V 1 base and J 0 bases, with 16 bases left between them. The germline V gene encodes CDR1 LGHDT and CDR2 YNNKEL (reference sequence). The CDR3 extends over 18 amino acids.

J is TRBJ2-1 and V is TRBV5-1, with a tentative D call TRBD1 (6 bases). The CDR3 covers 13 residues. V gave up 4 bases and J gave up 2 bases, with 7 bases separating them. Germline loops: CDR1 SGHRS, CDR2 YFSETQ. CDR3 sequence: CASSTGTYNEQFF. As DNA, the CDR3 is TGCGCCAGCAGCACAGGGACCTACAATGAGCAGTTCTTC. Supplemented by reference TRBV5-1 and TRBJ2-1, the full variable domain reads KAGVTQTPRYLIKTRGQQVTLSCSPISGHRSVSWYQQTPGQGLQFLFEYFSETQRNKGNFPGRFSGRQFSNSRSEMNVSTLELGDSALYLCASSTGTYNEQFFGPGTRLTVL.

The gene calls are TRBV19 and TRBJ1-2; 8 bases align to TRBD1. Losses at the gene ends were 9 bases for V and 0 bases for J; bases not matched to a gene: 6. CDR1 is LNHDA, CDR2 SQIVND, per germline (reference sequence). The CDR3 has 14 amino acids. The chain's CDR3 is CASTRQGTNYGYTF. The CDR3 coding sequence is TGTGCCAGCACCCGACAGGGGACTAACTATGGCTACACCTTC.

The chain is built from TRBV4-2 and TRBJ2-5; 7 positions match TRBD2. Unmatched junction bases numbered 16, after V lost 2 bases and J lost 10 bases. Germline values: CDR1 LGHNA, CDR2 YNFKEQ. The CDR3 runs 16 residues. CDR3 DNA: TGTGCCAGCAGCCAACCTGCGGGGGAGCGGGTGGGGGTCCAGTACTTC. Amino acids: CASSQPAGERVGVQYF.

This chain connects TRBV4-2 to TRBJ2-3; D is perhaps TRBD2 (5 bases). V was cut by 0 bases and J by 2 bases, with 12 bases left in between. Per germline, CDR1 LGHNA and CDR2 YNFKEQ. The CDR3 has 16 residues. The CDR3 loop is CASSQDGGGVTDTQYF. The CDR3 DNA reads as TGTGCCAGCAGCCAAGATGGAGGCGGAGTCACAGATACGCAGTATTTT.

The gene calls are TRBV7-8 and TRBJ2-5, with TRBD1 matching over 7 bases. V dropped 1 base and J dropped 5; count of bases not matched to a gene: 10. CDR1 and CDR2 from the germline V gene are SGHVS and FQNEAQ. The CDR3 length is 16 residues. CDR3 coding DNA: TGTGCCAGCAGCTTAGAGACAGGGTACCGGCGGGAGACCCAGTACTTC. Its protein product is CASSLETGYRRETQYF.

The J gene is TRBJ2-1, the V gene TRBV9; maybe TRBD2 (6 bases). Per germline, CDR1 SGDLS and CDR2 YYNGEE. V lost 4 bases and J lost 6, with 11 bases in between. The CDR3 consists of 13 residues. For the CDR3, the DNA is TGTGCCAGCAGCCCAATGACTAGCAATGAGCAGTTCTTC. As protein: CASSPMTSNEQFF.

The gene calls are TRBV3-1 (or the pseudogene TRBV3-2) and TRBJ2-5, with 7 bases fitting TRBD2. The J segment lost 2 bases and the V segment lost 3 bases, leaving 3 bases of the junction unmatched. Per germline, CDR1 LGHDT and CDR2 YNNKEL (reference sequence). The CDR3 runs to 14 residues. This chain's CDR3 is CASSQFGGQETQYF. In DNA form, the CDR3 reads TGTGCCAGCAGCCAGTTCGGGGGGCAAGAGACCCAGTACTTC.

The chain has TRBV6-5 and TRBJ2-7; D is perhaps TRBD1 (6 bases). Germline V CDR1 and CDR2: MNHEY, SVGAGI. With 5 bases removed from V and 6 bases from J, the gap between germline ends came to 14 bases. This CDR3 spans 13 amino acids. CDR3 nucleotides: TGTGCCAGCAGTCCACAGGGCTGGGGCGAGCAGTACTTC. Its protein product is CASSPQGWGEQYF.

The chain employs TRBV19 and TRBJ2-7; possible D gene TRBD2, 6 bases. This CDR3 region has 15 residues. Trimming removed 3 bases from V and 2 bases from J, with 14 bases in between. Per germline, CDR1 LNHDA and CDR2 SQIVND (reference sequence). Here the CDR3 reads CASSIRASETYEQYF. For the CDR3, the DNA is TGTGCCAGTAGTATCAGGGCTAGCGAGACCTACGAGCAGTACTTC.